What follows describes a single T cell receptor beta chain. A read error may account for a junction end that differs from germline. The data belong to a study of cytomegalovirus exposure and HLA in healthy donors. This CDR3 has 16 amino acids. Germline V gene data show CDR1 as MNHEY and CDR2 as SMNVEV (reference sequence). 60 Vbeta and 13 Jbeta primers were used in PCR. Sequencing was performed with immunoSEQ multiplex PCR; in TCRdb, only in-frame clones are kept and a portion is missing. The sample shows 130,000 to 150,000 clones, about four fifths of them seen only once. The receptor was isolated from a woman under 30 in good health and CMV-seropositive. The chain combines TRBV27 with TRBJ1-1; TRBD1 is a possible D gene (5 bases). Specimen: PBMCs. The CDR3 DNA reads TGTGCCAGCAGTTTAAGGTTGGACACACCCGGCACTAAAGCTTTCTTT. Protein sequence: CASSLRLDTPGTKAFF.